This is a list of T cell receptor beta chains from one sample in a study of CD8 T cells in Susac syndrome. One entry per CDR3 protein, called by TCRdb with MiXCR from the immunoSEQ multiplex PCR reads. The table shows roughly 50,000 distinct CDR3 sequences, with over 85% occurring only once. Sequencing was done on a sample of CD8+ T cells from PBMCs. These receptors were obtained from a human donor in good health. Both conserved end residues are part of each CDR3. The order of the fields is CDR3 length, clone size, V gene, J gene, CDR3 protein. A row's size may be missing; if present it is once, few, many or a size class.

>15|.|TRBV7-2|TRBJ1-5
CASSLALISNQPQHF
>13|.|TRBV13|TRBJ2-5
CASSLGLRESQYF
>11|.|TRBV29-1|TRBJ2-5
CSVIAGAVKYF
>13|.|TRBV9|TRBJ2-2
CASSVVDTGELFF
>13|.|TRBV2|TRBJ1-1
CASSEGMNTEAFF
>21|once|TRBV7-7|TRBJ2-1
CASSLADRGPGLAGVGNEQFF
>15|.|TRBV7-2|TRBJ2-3
CASSQKGPPRDTQYF
>14|.|TRBV28|TRBJ2-7
CASTHPGLPLEQYF
>14|.|TRBV7-9|TRBJ2-2
CASSFAGPTGELFF
>19|.|TRBV4-1|TRBJ1-4
CASSQERETVLFLDEKLFF
>15|.|TRBV7-9|TRBJ2-2
CASSLGDPPTGELFF
>14|.|TRBV29-1|TRBJ2-3
CSVVGDRNVNTQYF
>12|.|TRBV13|TRBJ1-2
CASSHGPLGYTF
>15|.|TRBV27|TRBJ2-1
CASRPGLAGGPPQFF
>12|.|TRBV2|TRBJ2-7
CASSRFPGEQYF